These 31 T cell receptor beta chains were all obtained from the same sample, sequenced in a study of cytomegalovirus exposure and HLA in healthy donors. Both 60 Vbeta primers and 13 Jbeta primers went into the PCR. The table came from immunoSEQ multiplex PCR; TCRdb's copy has only in-frame clones and leaves some out. This sample has under 200,000 clones; 70% to 80% occur once, and the top ten carry about 0.8%. Material: PBMCs. Every receptor here comes from a female donor in good health and CMV-seronegative.

The chain recombines TRBV18 with TRBJ2-2, with a tentative D call TRBD1 (5 bases). The CDR3 covers 14 residues. V was trimmed by 3 bases and J by 2 bases, leaving 7 bases between them. Germline values: CDR1 KGHSH, CDR2 LQKENI. The CDR3 region has the DNA TGTGCCAGCTCACCTAGGACAAACACCGGGGAGCTGTTTTTT. Translating gives CASSPRTNTGELFF. Variable domain in full (rest from reference TRBV18 and TRBJ2-2): NAGVMQNPRHLVRRRGQEARLRCSPMKGHSHVYWYRQLPEEGLKFMVYLQKENIIDESGMPKERFSAEFPKEGPSILRIQQVVRGDSAAYFCASSPRTNTGELFFGEGSRLTVL.

This clone has only a few counts. V usage is TRBV7-2 and J usage is TRBJ2-7; D is undetermined. The germline gives CDR1 SGHTA, CDR2 FQGNSA. This CDR3 region has 13 residues. Trimming pared 8 bases from V and 5 bases from J, leaving 16 bases between. The CDR3 nucleotides are TGTGCCAGCGGCTCCACTCCAGGCAACGAGCAGTACTTC. This encodes CASGSTPGNEQYF.

The genes are TRBV7-7 and TRBJ2-5; 9 nucleotides align to TRBD1. V dropped 1 base and J dropped 4; count of bases not matched to a gene: 4. Germline CDR1 SSHAT, CDR2 FNYEAQ (reference sequence). CDR3 length: 15 amino acids. Here the CDR3 reads CASSLDRGLGETQYF. CDR3 in DNA: TGTGCCAGCAGCTTAGACAGGGGGCTAGGAGAGACCCAGTACTTC.

The V call is TRBV28, the J call TRBJ2-7; no clear D. Trimming left V 5 bases short and J 4 bases short, with 9 bases between. This CDR3 region has 12 residues. Germline V CDR1 and CDR2: MDHEN, SYDVKM. CDR3 nucleotide sequence: TGTGCCAGCAGTCCGGGTTCATACGAGCAGTACTTC. Its protein is CASSPGSYEQYF.

The CDR3 here is CASSLTSGGPGEQYF. The CDR3 nucleotides are TGCGCCAGCAGCTTGACTAGCGGGGGACCGGGGGAGCAGTACTTC. J is TRBJ2-7 and V is TRBV5-1; TRBD2 matches at 11 bases. After removal of 1 base from V and 7 bases from J, the junction contained 7 bases not matched to a gene. In germline, CDR1 is SGHRS, CDR2 YFSETQ. The CDR3 has 15 amino acids.

The V and J genes are TRBV2 and TRBJ1-5; D unclear. The ends were cut back, 2 bases at V and 3 bases at J, with 14 bases in the middle. CDR3 length: 16 amino acids. Per germline, CDR1 SNHLY and CDR2 FYNNEI. The CDR3 loop reads CASSENGRGINQPQHF. The CDR3, as DNA: TGTGCCAGCAGTGAAAACGGACGGGGAATCAATCAGCCCCAGCATTTT.

CDR3 DNA sequence: TGCGCCAGCAGCCAAGAAGCGGGCAGCTCCTACGAGCAGTACTTC. Translated: CASSQEAGSSYEQYF. The rearrangement uses TRBV4-1 and TRBJ2-7, with a tentative D call TRBD2 (6 bases). Germline assignment: CDR1 MGHRA and CDR2 YSYEKL. V was clipped by 0 bases and J by 0 bases, with 9 bases between them. The CDR3 is 15 residues long.

V gene TRBV30 combines with J gene TRBJ2-7, with D possibly TRBD1 on 5 matching bases. This CDR3 comprises 12 residues. Trimming removed 1 base from V and 5 bases from J, with 9 bases in between. The germline V gene has CDR1 GTSNPN and CDR2 SVGIG (reference sequence). CDR3 residues: CAWSAGFHEQYF. The CDR3 DNA follows: TGTGCCTGGAGTGCAGGGTTCCACGAGCAGTACTTC.

The chain couples TRBV19 to TRBJ1-4; 9 nucleotides agree with TRBD1. Per the germline V gene, CDR1 is LNHDA and CDR2 is SQIVND (reference sequence). Trimming removed 5 bases from V and 6 bases from J; junction bases left unmatched: 10. The CDR3 loop spans 16 amino acids. The CDR3 DNA reads as TGTGCCAGTAGTCCATCTCCCGGGACAGGGCATGAAAAACTGTTTTTT. Encoded protein: CASSPSPGTGHEKLFF.

The gene calls are TRBV21-1 and TRBJ1-3; TRBD1 is the table's D call, not checked against the DNA. TRBV21-1 represents a pseudogene. This CDR3 spans 17 amino acids. This CDR3 reads CARSTTQGARAGNTIYF. CDR3 nucleotides: TGTGCCAGGTCGACCACCCAGGGGGCCCGGGCGGGAAACACCATATATTTT.

The V and J genes are TRBV10-3 and TRBJ2-3, with D perhaps TRBD2 (6 bases). The CDR3 sequence is 13 residues long. The germline CDR1 and CDR2 sequences are ENHRY and SYGVKD. V lost 5 bases and J 6 bases, leaving 12 bases between the germline ends. CDR3 loop: CAISPAGSDTQYF. CDR3 DNA: TGTGCCATCAGTCCCGCGGGATCGGATACGCAGTATTTT.

The V and J genes are TRBV29-1 and TRBJ2-5, with 8 nucleotides matching TRBD1. The CDR3 consists of 13 residues. The germline V gene encodes CDR1 SQVTM and CDR2 ANQGSEA. Trimming took 6 bases from V and 4 from J; bases not matched to a gene: 7. DNA for the CDR3: TGCAGCGTGGACCCAGGGGGCTCAGAGACCCAGTACTTC. Its protein product is CSVDPGGSETQYF.

This clone came up a few times. This chain joins TRBV5-1 and TRBJ2-2; 7 bases agree with TRBD1. Germline CDR1 and CDR2: SGHRS and YFSETQ. V lost 4 bases to trimming and J lost 2 bases; unmatched junction nucleotides: 11. The CDR3 has 17 amino acids. CDR3 sequence (DNA): TGCGCCAGCAGCCCTACGACAGGGCCCGCTAACACCGGGGAGCTGTTTTTT. Amino acid sequence: CASSPTTGPANTGELFF.

This clone was counted between two and nine times. This sequence joins TRBV19 and TRBJ1-2, with D possibly TRBD1 on 5 matching bases. Trimming removed 0 bases at V and 2 bases at J, with 10 bases between. Germline V lookup: CDR1 LNHDA, CDR2 SQIVND (reference sequence). CDR3 length: 15 residues. This CDR3 reads CASSIETARNYGYTF. In DNA, the CDR3 is TGTGCCAGTAGTATAGAGACAGCGCGGAACTATGGCTACACCTTC.

The rearrangement joins TRBV19 to TRBJ2-2, with 8 bases identical to TRBD2. Per the germline V gene, CDR1 is LNHDA and CDR2 is SQIVND (reference sequence). After removal of 9 bases from V and 5 bases from J, the junction contained 8 bases not matched to a gene. CDR3 length: 14 amino acids. This CDR3 reads CASNPGGGTGELFF. In DNA form, the CDR3 reads TGTGCCAGCAACCCTGGCGGGGGGACCGGGGAGCTGTTTTTT.

This sequence joins TRBV11-3 and TRBJ2-5; possible D gene TRBD2, 6 bases. In germline, CDR1 is SGHNT, CDR2 YENEEA. Trimming stripped 1 base from V and 9 bases from J, with 12 bases between. This CDR3 is built from 13 residues. DNA of the CDR3: TGTGCCAGCAGCTTAGGGAGAAGGGAGGCCCAGTACTTC. Its translation: CASSLGRREAQYF.

J is TRBJ2-6 and V is TRBV27; a weak D match, TRBD1 (6 bases). Germline assignment: CDR1 MNHEY and CDR2 SMNVEV (reference sequence). V was clipped by 4 bases and J by 2 bases, with 15 bases between them. The CDR3 sequence is 17 residues long. CDR3 sequence (DNA): TGTGCCAGCAGTTACTCGACAGGTAGGGCTGGGGCCAACGTCCTGACTTTC. Translation gives CASSYSTGRAGANVLTF. Complete variable domain (other parts from reference TRBV27 and TRBJ2-6): EAQVTQNPRYLITVTGKKLTVTCSQNMNHEYMSWYRQDPGLGLRQIYYSMNVEVTDKGDVPEGYKVSRKEKRNFPLILESPSPNQTSLYFCASSYSTGRAGANVLTFGAGSRLTVL.

The chain recombines TRBV11-2 with TRBJ1-2; a weak D match, TRBD1 (5 bases). This CDR3 region has 13 residues. The ends were cut back, 3 bases at V and 2 bases at J, with 7 bases in the middle. Germline CDR1 reads SGHAT; CDR2 reads FQNNGV. The CDR3 is CASSFGQNYGYTF. The CDR3, as DNA: TGTGCCAGCAGCTTCGGACAAAACTATGGCTACACCTTC.

The V and J genes are TRBV7-9 and TRBJ2-1; a possible D gene is TRBD1 (6 bases). Per the germline V gene, CDR1 is SEHNR and CDR2 is FQNEAQ (reference sequence). Between the trimmed V and J ends, which lost 5 bases and 7 bases, there was a span of 9 bases. CDR3 size: 12 residues. The CDR3 loop reads CASSLTGNEQFF. CDR3 DNA sequence: TGTGCCAGCAGCCTGACAGGTAATGAGCAGTTCTTC.

The table lists this clone with a few counts. The V gene is TRBV6-6, the J gene TRBJ1-6; 10 bases line up with TRBD1. V lost 6 bases, J lost 9 bases, and 2 bases stayed unmatched. CDR1 is MNHNY, CDR2 SVGAGI, per germline (reference sequence). The CDR3 length is 13 residues. Here the CDR3 reads CASSGQGVSPLHF. The DNA for the CDR3 is TGTGCCAGCAGCGGACAGGGGGTTTCACCCCTCCACTTT.

The V gene is TRBV7-2, the J gene TRBJ2-2; TRBD1 is a possible D gene (5 bases). Germline lookup yields CDR1 SGHTA and CDR2 FQGNSA. There are 14 residues in the CDR3. V gave up 3 bases and J gave up 2 bases, with 7 bases separating them. Written as DNA, the CDR3 is TGTGCCAGCAGCTTCGACAGAAACACCGGGGAGCTGTTTTTT. It yields the protein CASSFDRNTGELFF.

V and J are TRBV7-2 and TRBJ1-3, with 8 positions matching TRBD1. In germline, CDR1 is SGHTA, CDR2 FQGNSA. After removal of 5 bases from V and 4 bases from J, the junction contained 10 bases not matched to a gene. The CDR3 is 16 residues long. The CDR3 loop reads CASSPSQGARGNTIYF. The CDR3 coding sequence is TGTGCCAGCAGCCCATCCCAGGGGGCGAGGGGAAACACCATATATTTT.

This chain connects TRBV6-4 to TRBJ2-1, with TRBD1 matching over 11 bases. CDR1 is MRHNA, CDR2 SNTAGT, per germline. The CDR3 spans 14 residues. Trimming took 2 bases from V and 6 from J; bases not matched to a gene: 0. CDR3 bases: TGTGCCAGCAGTGACGGGACAGGGGGCAATGAGCAGTTCTTC. Its protein product is CASSDGTGGNEQFF.

CDR3 loop: CASAQALSTEAFF. DNA of the CDR3: TGTGCCAGCGCTCAGGCTCTGAGCACTGAAGCTTTCTTT. J is TRBJ1-1 and V is TRBV6-5; D unresolved. The V end was cut by 8 bases, the J end by 4 bases, with 14 bases between. The CDR3 covers 13 residues. Germline V lookup: CDR1 MNHEY, CDR2 SVGAGI.

The chain uses TRBV2 and TRBJ2-1; D remains unclear. V lost 4 bases and J 9 bases, leaving 13 bases between the germline ends. This CDR3 region has 13 residues. Germline loops: CDR1 SNHLY, CDR2 FYNNEI. The CDR3, as DNA: TGTGCCAGCAGTGTGGTATTGAGAGGTGAGCAGTTCTTC. Residues: CASSVVLRGEQFF.

The chain links TRBV5-4 to TRBJ2-3; no clear D gene. Trimming pared 0 bases from V and 4 bases from J, leaving 6 bases between. The CDR3 sequence is 13 residues long. CDR1 is SGHNT, CDR2 YYREEE, per germline (reference sequence). In DNA, the CDR3 is TGTGCCAGCAGCTTGGCCACGGCAGATACGCAGTATTTT. This gives the protein CASSLATADTQYF.

The V and J genes are TRBV4-3 and TRBJ2-2; D remains unclear. The germline V gene encodes CDR1 LGHNA and CDR2 YSLEER. Trimming took 0 bases from V and 8 from J, leaving 10 bases between them. The CDR3 spans 14 residues. Here the CDR3 reads CASSQEVAAGELFF. In nucleotides, the CDR3 is TGCGCCAGCAGCCAAGAGGTGGCAGCGGGGGAGCTGTTTTTT.

This clone showed up just a few times. The rearrangement links TRBV30 to TRBJ2-3, with a possible D match to TRBD1 (6 bases). V lost 6 bases and J 2 bases, leaving 12 bases between the germline ends. Looked up from germline, CDR1 is GTSNPN and CDR2 is SVGIG (reference sequence). The CDR3 is 13 amino acids. For the CDR3, the DNA is TGTGCCTGTCCAACAGGGTCCACAGATACGCAGTATTTT. This gives the protein CACPTGSTDTQYF.

This clone was observed a handful of times. Here the CDR3 DNA reads TGTGCCAGCAGCTTGCTGGGGGGCTCTGGAAACACCATATATTTT. It translates to CASSLLGGSGNTIYF. The chain recombines TRBV7-9 with TRBJ1-3; D may be TRBD1 (5 bases). CDR1 is SEHNR, CDR2 FQNEAQ, per germline (reference sequence). V was trimmed by 3 bases and J by 0 bases, leaving 9 bases between them. This CDR3 has 15 residues.

The chain employs TRBV7-9 and TRBJ1-2, with 8 bases aligning to TRBD1. Germline V gene sequence: CDR1 SEHNR, CDR2 FQNEAQ (reference sequence). CDR3 length: 18 residues. The trim removed 2 bases at V and 9 bases at J, leaving 20 bases unmatched. The CDR3 protein is CASSLSPGTGLPKSSYTF. CDR3 nucleotides: TGTGCCAGCAGCTTATCCCCTGGGACAGGTCTTCCTAAGTCGAGCTACACCTTC.

J is TRBJ2-3 and V is TRBV7-6; 12 bases align to TRBD2. The V segment lost 4 bases and the J segment 2 bases; nucleotides outside the gene matches: 4. Germline CDR1 is SGHVS and CDR2 is FNYEAQ. This CDR3 region has 16 residues. CDR3 nucleotide sequence: TGTGCCAGCAGCTCCGGACTAGCGGGAAACACAGATACGCAGTATTTT. Protein: CASSSGLAGNTDTQYF.